This T cell receptor (beta chain) originates from a study of post-analysis software for immune sequencing data. Broader study findings: People with multiple sclerosis had a significantly lower normalized Chao1 diversity than controls did. Patients carried roughly 5 TRBV segments more frequently than controls did, and TRBV5-6, TRBV5-1 and TRBV20-1 were among them.

Unique molecular identifiers were carried by the TCR beta cDNA libraries. MiXCR was run by TCRdb on the PCR reads, yielding one entry per CDR3 protein. The sample lists approximately 770,000 distinct CDR3 sequences, about 45% occurring once. Germline values: CDR1 SGHRS, CDR2 YFSETQ. The V and J ends lost 0 bases and 6 bases respectively, with 13 bases between them. The CDR3 is 15 residues long. Regarding this clonotype: The antigen is undetermined.

The sample was blood. The V gene is TRBV5-1, the J gene TRBJ2-1; D might be TRBD2 (6 bases). The sequence was collected from a girl between 10 and 17 years old with multiple sclerosis. This CDR3 reads CASSLDGGGPNEQFF. The DNA of the CDR3 is TGCGCCAGCAGCTTGGACGGGGGAGGACCCAATGAGCAGTTCTTC.